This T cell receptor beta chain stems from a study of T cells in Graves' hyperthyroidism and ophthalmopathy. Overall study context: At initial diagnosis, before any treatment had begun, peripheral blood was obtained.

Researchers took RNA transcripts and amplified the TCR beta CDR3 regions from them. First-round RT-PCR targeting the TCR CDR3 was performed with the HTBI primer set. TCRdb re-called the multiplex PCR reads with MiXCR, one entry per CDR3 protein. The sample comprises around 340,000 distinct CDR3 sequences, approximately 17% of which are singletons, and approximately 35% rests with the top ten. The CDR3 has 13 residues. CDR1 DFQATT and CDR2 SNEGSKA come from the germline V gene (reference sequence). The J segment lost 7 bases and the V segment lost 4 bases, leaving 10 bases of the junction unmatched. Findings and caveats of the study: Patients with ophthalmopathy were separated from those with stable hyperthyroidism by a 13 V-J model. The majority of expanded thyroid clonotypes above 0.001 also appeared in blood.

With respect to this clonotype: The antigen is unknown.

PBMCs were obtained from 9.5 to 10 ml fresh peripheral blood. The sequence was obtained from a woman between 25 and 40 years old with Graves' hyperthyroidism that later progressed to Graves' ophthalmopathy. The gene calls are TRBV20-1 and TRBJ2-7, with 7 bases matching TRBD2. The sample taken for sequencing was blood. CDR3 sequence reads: CSAIKRGVGEQYF. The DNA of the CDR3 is TGCAGTGCTATCAAGCGGGGAGTTGGGGAGCAGTACTTC.